These 15 T cell receptor beta chains were all obtained from the same sample, sequenced in a study of CD8 T cells in Susac syndrome. A quantity of about 0.5 to 1 ug RNA underwent reverse transcription using random hexamers. MiXCR, run by TCRdb on the immunoSEQ multiplex PCR reads, gives a single entry per CDR3 protein. The repertoire holds about 210,000 distinct CDR3 sequences, with 85% to 95% as singletons. Sequenced sample: CD4+ T cells from PBMCs. These receptors all come from a human donor in good health.

The J gene is TRBJ2-5, the V gene TRBV7-2, with 7 bases identical to TRBD1. The CDR3 is 15 amino acids. The V segment lost 5 bases and the J segment 1 base; nucleotides outside the gene matches: 7. Per the germline V gene, CDR1 is SGHTA and CDR2 is FQGNSA. DNA for the CDR3: TGTGCCAGCAGCCTGGTTGACAGGGCCCAAGAGACCCAGTACTTC. Amino acids: CASSLVDRAQETQYF.

The table lists this clonotype with a count of one. The V gene is TRBV7-2, the J gene TRBJ2-5, with TRBD1 identical over 7 bases. CDR3 length: 14 residues. The germline V gene encodes CDR1 SGHTA and CDR2 FQGNSA. Trimming removed 4 bases from V and 6 bases from J; junction bases left unmatched: 8. The CDR3, as DNA: TGTGCCAGCAGCTCGGACAGGCCGCCAAAGACCCAGTACTTC. Its translation: CASSSDRPPKTQYF.

The gene calls are TRBV6-2 or TRBV6-3 and TRBJ2-1, with D maybe TRBD1 (6 bases). Germline CDR1 reads MNHEY; CDR2 reads SVGEGT. V dropped 0 bases and J dropped 9 bases, with 12 bases sitting between them. CDR3 length equals 14 residues. The CDR3 sequence is CASSYSPGQSEQFF. The CDR3 DNA follows: TGTGCCAGCAGTTACTCGCCGGGACAAAGTGAGCAGTTCTTC.

Notes on this clonotype: Relative to the germline gene, one junction end is altered; a read error may explain this. The chain couples TRBV5-4 to TRBJ2-2, with no clear D. The CDR3 totals 13 residues. From germline, CDR1 is SGHNT and CDR2 YYREEE (reference sequence). CDR3 in DNA: TGTGCCAGCAGCTTGGTGAACAGCGGGGAGCTGTTTTTT. It is translated as CASSLVNSGELFF.

The chain couples TRBV5-1 to TRBJ2-5, with D unclear. The germline V gene encodes CDR1 SGHRS and CDR2 YFSETQ. V was shortened by 3 bases and J by 2 bases, with 14 bases between the two germline ends. There are 15 residues in the CDR3. CDR3 region: CASSSLGGTQETQYF. CDR3 nucleotide sequence: TGCGCCAGCAGCTCGCTGGGCGGTACACAAGAGACCCAGTACTTC.

The chain has TRBV10-3 and TRBJ1-5; 7 nucleotides agree with TRBD1. Germline CDR1 ENHRY, CDR2 SYGVKD. After removal of 4 bases from V and 3 bases from J, the junction contained 6 bases not matched to a gene. The CDR3 has 15 residues. Written as DNA, the CDR3 is TGTGCCATCAGTGTTGGGGACAGTTTCAATCAGCCCCAGCATTTT. It specifies CAISVGDSFNQPQHF.

The chain uses TRBV30 and TRBJ1-2; no reliable D call. Germline-derived CDR1 and CDR2 are GTSNPN and SVGIG (reference sequence). The CDR3 loop spans 11 amino acids. V was cut by 2 bases and J by 8 bases, with 9 bases left in between. CDR3 in amino acids: CAWSPPRGYTF. The CDR3 region has the DNA TGTGCCTGGAGTCCACCGAGAGGCTACACCTTC.

This clonotype has only one observation. The V and J genes are TRBV3-1 and TRBJ2-2; D not resolved. CDR1 is LGHDT and CDR2 is YNNKEL in the germline V gene (reference sequence). The CDR3 sequence is 13 residues long. The V gene lost 1 base and the J gene lost 6 bases, with 6 bases spanning the gap. For the CDR3, the DNA is TGTGCCAGCAGCCAAGGGCTAGCCGGGGAGCTGTTTTTT. Its protein is CASSQGLAGELFF.

The genes are TRBV12-3 or TRBV12-4 and TRBJ1-5, with 8 bases aligning to TRBD1. With V trimmed by 6 bases and J by 3 bases, 7 bases remained unmatched. The CDR3 length is 15 residues. The CDR3 coding sequence is TGTGCCAGCAGCGGACAGGGCGCTATCAATCAGCCCCAGCATTTT. Translation gives CASSGQGAINQPQHF.

This chain links TRBV19 with TRBJ2-7; no clear D. V lost 3 bases and J lost 6, with 12 bases in between. Per germline, CDR1 LNHDA and CDR2 SQIVND (reference sequence). The CDR3 contains 13 residues. The CDR3 sequence is CASSIQPLGEQYF. DNA for the CDR3: TGTGCCAGTAGTATCCAACCCTTAGGCGAGCAGTACTTC.

The chain recombines TRBV3-1 with TRBJ1-2; D is unclear. Germline V lookup: CDR1 LGHDT, CDR2 YNNKEL (reference sequence). V lost 0 bases and J 8 bases, leaving 16 bases between the germline ends. CDR3 length equals 15 residues. The CDR3 nucleotides are TGTGCCAGCAGCCAAGATTTTACGGGTGAAAGGGGCTACACCTTC. Its translation is CASSQDFTGERGYTF.

J is TRBJ2-5 and V is TRBV7-3; D perhaps matches TRBD2 (6 bases). Trimming removed 4 bases from V and 5 bases from J, with 11 bases in between. Germline assignment: CDR1 SGHTA and CDR2 FQGTGA. The CDR3 runs to 13 residues. The CDR3 nucleotides read TGTGCCAGCAGCTCGACTAGTACCGAGACCCAGTACTTC. Its translation: CASSSTSTETQYF.

This clonotype was seen once. The rearrangement uses TRBV19 and TRBJ2-6, with D uncertain. Germline values: CDR1 LNHDA, CDR2 SQIVND (reference sequence). V was trimmed by 1 base and J by 4 bases, leaving 8 bases between them. The CDR3 spans 15 residues. The CDR3 bases are TGTGCCAGTAGTATAGCAAGGATCGGGGCCAACGTCCTGACTTTC. Protein sequence: CASSIARIGANVLTF.

The rearrangement joins TRBV5-1 to TRBJ2-1; D perhaps matches TRBD2 (6 bases). This CDR3 is built from 14 residues. V lost 5 bases, J lost 8 bases, and 17 bases lay in between. CDR1 is SGHRS and CDR2 is YFSETQ in the germline V gene. This chain's CDR3 is CASRIAALIDEQFF. As DNA, the CDR3 is TGCGCCAGCAGAATAGCGGCCCTGATAGATGAGCAGTTCTTC.

The chain is built from TRBV28 and TRBJ1-5; D is unresolved. V lost 7 bases and J lost 4, with 17 bases in between. The CDR3 extends over 15 amino acids. CDR1 and CDR2 from the germline V gene are MDHEN and SYDVKM. For the CDR3, the DNA is TGTGCCAGCAATGGGGAACCCGTTGGAAATCAGCCCCAGCATTTT. Its protein is CASNGEPVGNQPQHF.